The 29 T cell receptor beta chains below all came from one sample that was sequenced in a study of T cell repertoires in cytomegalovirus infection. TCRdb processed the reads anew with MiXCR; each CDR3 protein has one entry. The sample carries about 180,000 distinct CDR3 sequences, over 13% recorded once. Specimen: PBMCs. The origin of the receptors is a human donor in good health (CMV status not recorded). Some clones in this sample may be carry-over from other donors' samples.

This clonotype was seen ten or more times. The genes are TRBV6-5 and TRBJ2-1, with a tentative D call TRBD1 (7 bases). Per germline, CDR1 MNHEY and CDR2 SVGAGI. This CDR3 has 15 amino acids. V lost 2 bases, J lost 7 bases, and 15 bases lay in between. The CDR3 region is CASSYLGGGGNEQFF. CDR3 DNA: TGTGCCAGCAGTTACCTCGGAGGGGGCGGGAATGAGCAGTTCTTC.

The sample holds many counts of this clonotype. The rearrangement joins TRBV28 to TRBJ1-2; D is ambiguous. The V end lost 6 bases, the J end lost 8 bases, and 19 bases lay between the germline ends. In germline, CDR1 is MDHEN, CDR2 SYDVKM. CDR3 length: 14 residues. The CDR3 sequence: CASSPPTLERGYTF. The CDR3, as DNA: TGTGCCAGCAGCCCTCCGACCTTGGAGAGGGGCTACACCTTC.

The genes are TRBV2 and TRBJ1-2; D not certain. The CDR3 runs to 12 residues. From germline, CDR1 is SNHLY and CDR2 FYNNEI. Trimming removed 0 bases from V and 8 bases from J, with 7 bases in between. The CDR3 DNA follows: TGTGCCAGCAGTGAAGCGCCCAGAGGCTACACCTTC. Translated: CASSEAPRGYTF.

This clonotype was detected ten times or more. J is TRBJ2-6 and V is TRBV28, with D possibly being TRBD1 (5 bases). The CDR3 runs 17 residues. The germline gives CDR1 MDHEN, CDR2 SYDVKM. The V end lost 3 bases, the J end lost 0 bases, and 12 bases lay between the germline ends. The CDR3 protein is CASSLGQPYSGANVLTF. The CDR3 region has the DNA TGTGCCAGCAGTTTGGGGCAGCCCTACTCTGGGGCCAACGTCCTGACTTTC.

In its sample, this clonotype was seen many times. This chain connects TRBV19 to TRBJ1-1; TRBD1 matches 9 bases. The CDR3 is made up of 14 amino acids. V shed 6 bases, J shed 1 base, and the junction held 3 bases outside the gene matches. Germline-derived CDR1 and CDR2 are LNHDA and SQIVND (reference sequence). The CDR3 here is CASSGQGPNTEAFF. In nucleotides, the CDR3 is TGTGCCAGTAGCGGACAGGGGCCGAACACTGAAGCTTTCTTT.

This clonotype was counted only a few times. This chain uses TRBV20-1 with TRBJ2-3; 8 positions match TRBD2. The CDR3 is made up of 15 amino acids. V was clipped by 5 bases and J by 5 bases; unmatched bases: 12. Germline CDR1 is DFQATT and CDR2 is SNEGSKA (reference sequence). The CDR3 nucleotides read TGCAGTGCTGGGCCCATGGCGGGAGGAATAGATACGCAGTATTTT. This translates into CSAGPMAGGIDTQYF.

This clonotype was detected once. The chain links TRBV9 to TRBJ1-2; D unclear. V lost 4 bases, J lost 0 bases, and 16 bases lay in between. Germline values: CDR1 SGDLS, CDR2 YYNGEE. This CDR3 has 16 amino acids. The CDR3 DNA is TGTGCCAGCAGCTCATCGACCGTGAAAGCTAACTATGGCTACACCTTC. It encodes CASSSSTVKANYGYTF.

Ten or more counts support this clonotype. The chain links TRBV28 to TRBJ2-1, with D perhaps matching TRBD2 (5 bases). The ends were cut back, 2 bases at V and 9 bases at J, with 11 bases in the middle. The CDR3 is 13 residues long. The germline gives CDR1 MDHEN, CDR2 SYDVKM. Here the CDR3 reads CASSLITGSEQFF. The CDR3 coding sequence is TGTGCCAGCAGTTTAATTACGGGAAGTGAGCAGTTCTTC.

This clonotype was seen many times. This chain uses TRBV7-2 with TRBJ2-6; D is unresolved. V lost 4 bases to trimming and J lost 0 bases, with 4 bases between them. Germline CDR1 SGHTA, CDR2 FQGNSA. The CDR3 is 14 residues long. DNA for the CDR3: TGTGCCAGCAGCTCCCGCTCTGGGGCCAACGTCCTGACTTTC. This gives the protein CASSSRSGANVLTF.

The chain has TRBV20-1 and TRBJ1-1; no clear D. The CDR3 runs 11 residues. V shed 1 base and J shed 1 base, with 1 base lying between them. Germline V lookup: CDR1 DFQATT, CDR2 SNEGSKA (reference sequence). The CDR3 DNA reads TGCAGTGCTAGAGGGAACACTGAAGCTTTCTTT. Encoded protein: CSARGNTEAFF.

CDR3 sequence: CASTSNLSPSGNEQFF. DNA of the CDR3: TGTGCCAGTACTTCGAACCTAAGTCCATCAGGAAATGAGCAGTTCTTC. The chain combines TRBV19 with TRBJ2-1; D gene unclear. Germline CDR1 LNHDA, CDR2 SQIVND (reference sequence). There are 16 residues in the CDR3. Trimming pared 7 bases from V and 7 bases from J, leaving 23 bases between.

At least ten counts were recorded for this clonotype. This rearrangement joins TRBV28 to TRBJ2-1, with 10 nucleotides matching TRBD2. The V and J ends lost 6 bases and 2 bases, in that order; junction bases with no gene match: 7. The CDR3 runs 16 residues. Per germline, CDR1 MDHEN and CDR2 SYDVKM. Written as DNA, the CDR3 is TGTGCCAGCAGCCGTGGAGCGGGGGGGGCCTACAATGAGCAGTTCTTC. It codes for CASSRGAGGAYNEQFF.

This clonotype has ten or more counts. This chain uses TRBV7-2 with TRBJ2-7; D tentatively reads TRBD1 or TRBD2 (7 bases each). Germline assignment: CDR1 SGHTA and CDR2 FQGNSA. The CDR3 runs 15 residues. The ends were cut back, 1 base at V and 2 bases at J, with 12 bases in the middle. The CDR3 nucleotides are TGTGCCAGCAGCTTAGACAGGGGAGGGGCCTACGAGCAGTACTTC. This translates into CASSLDRGGAYEQYF.

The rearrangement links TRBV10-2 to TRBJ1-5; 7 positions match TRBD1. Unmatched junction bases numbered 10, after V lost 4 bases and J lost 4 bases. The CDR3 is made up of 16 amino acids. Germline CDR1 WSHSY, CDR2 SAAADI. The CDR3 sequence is CASSGAGQDLNQPQHF. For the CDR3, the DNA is TGCGCCAGCAGTGGTGCCGGACAGGACCTTAATCAGCCCCAGCATTTT.

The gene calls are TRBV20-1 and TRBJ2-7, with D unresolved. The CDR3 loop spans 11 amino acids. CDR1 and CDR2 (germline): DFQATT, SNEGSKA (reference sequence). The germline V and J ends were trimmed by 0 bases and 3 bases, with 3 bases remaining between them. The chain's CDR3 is CSARDHYEQYF. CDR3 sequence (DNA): TGCAGTGCTAGAGATCACTACGAGCAGTACTTC.

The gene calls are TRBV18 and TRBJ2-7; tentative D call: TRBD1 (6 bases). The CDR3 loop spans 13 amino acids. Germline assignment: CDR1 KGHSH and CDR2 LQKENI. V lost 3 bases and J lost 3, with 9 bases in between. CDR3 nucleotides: TGTGCCAGCTCACCGGGACAACTCTACGAGCAGTACTTC. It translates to CASSPGQLYEQYF.

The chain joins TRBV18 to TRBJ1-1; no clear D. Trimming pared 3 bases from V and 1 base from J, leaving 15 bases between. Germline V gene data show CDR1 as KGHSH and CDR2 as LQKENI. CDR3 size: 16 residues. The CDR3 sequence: CASSPVVGGGNTEAFF. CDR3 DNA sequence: TGTGCCAGCTCACCCGTCGTGGGCGGTGGGAACACTGAAGCTTTCTTT.

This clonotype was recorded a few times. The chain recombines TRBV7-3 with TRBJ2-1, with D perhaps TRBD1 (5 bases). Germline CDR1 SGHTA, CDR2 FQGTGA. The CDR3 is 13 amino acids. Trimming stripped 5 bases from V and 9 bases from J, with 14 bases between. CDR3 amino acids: CASSAGLKGEQFF. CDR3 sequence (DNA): TGTGCCAGCAGCGCAGGGCTGAAGGGTGAGCAGTTCTTC. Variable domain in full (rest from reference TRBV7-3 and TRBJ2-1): GAGVSQTPSNKVTEKGKYVELRCDPISGHTALYWYRQSLGQGPEFLIYFQGTGAADDSGLPNDRFFAVRPEGSVSTLKIQRTERGDSAVYLCASSAGLKGEQFFGPGTRLTVL.

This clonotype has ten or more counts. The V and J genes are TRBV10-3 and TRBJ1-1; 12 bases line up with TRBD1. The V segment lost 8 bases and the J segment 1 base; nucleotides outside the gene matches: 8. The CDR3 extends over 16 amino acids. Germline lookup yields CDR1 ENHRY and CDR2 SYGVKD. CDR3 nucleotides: TGTGCCATCGGCACGGGACAGGGGGCTAAGAACACTGAAGCTTTCTTT. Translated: CAIGTGQGAKNTEAFF.

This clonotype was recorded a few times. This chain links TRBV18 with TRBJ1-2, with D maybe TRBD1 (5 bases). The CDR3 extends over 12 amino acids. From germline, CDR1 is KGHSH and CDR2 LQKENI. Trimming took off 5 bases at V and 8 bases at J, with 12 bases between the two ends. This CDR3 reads CASSIGTEGYTF. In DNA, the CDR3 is TGTGCCAGCTCAATCGGGACTGAGGGCTACACCTTC.

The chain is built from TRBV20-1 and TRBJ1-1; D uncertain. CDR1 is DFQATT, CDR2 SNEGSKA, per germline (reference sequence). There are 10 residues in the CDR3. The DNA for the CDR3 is TGCAATGGCCGAGGGTCTGAAGCTTTCTTT. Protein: CNGRGSEAFF.

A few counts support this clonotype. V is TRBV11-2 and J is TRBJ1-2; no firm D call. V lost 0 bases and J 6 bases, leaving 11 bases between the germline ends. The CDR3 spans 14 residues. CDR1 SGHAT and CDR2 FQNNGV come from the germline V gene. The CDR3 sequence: CASSLEVLVDGYTF. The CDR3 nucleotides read TGTGCCAGCAGCTTAGAGGTATTAGTTGATGGCTACACCTTC.

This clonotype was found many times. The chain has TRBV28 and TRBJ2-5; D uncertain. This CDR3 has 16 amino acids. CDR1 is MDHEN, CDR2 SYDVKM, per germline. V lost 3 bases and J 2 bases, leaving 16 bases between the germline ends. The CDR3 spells CASSFRPRHKQETQYF. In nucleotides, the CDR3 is TGTGCCAGCAGTTTCCGCCCACGACACAAGCAAGAGACCCAGTACTTC.

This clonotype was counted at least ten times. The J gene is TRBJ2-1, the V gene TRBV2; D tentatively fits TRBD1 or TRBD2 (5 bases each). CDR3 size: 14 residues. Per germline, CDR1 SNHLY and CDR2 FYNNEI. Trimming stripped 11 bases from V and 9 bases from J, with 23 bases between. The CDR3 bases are TGTGCCTCCAAGGGTGAACTAGGGGCTCCTGAGCAGTTCTTC. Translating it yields CASKGELGAPEQFF.

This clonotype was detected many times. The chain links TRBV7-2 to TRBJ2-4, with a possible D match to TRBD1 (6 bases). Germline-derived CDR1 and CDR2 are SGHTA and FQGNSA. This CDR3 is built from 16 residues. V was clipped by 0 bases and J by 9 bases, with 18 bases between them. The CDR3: CASSLARGQLWGIQYF. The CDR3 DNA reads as TGTGCCAGCAGCTTAGCCCGAGGACAGTTATGGGGCATTCAGTACTTC.

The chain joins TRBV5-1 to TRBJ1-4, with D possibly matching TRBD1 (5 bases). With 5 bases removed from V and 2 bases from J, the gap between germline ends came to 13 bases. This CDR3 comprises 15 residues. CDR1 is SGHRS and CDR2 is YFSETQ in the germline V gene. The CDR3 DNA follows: TGCGCCAGCAGGGAGTCAGGGTCCACTAATGAAAAACTGTTTTTT. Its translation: CASRESGSTNEKLFF. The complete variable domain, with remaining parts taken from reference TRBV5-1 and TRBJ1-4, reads KAGVTQTPRYLIKTRGQQVTLSCSPISGHRSVSWYQQTPGQGLQFLFEYFSETQRNKGNFPGRFSGRQFSNSRSEMNVSTLELGDSALYLCASRESGSTNEKLFFGSGTQLSVL.

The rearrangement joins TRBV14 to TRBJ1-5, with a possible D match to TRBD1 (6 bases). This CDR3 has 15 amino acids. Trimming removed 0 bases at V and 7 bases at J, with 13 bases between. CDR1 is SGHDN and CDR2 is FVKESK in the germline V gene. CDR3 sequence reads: CASSQDYGGRQPQHF. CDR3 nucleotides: TGTGCCAGCAGCCAAGATTACGGGGGCCGGCAGCCCCAGCATTTT.

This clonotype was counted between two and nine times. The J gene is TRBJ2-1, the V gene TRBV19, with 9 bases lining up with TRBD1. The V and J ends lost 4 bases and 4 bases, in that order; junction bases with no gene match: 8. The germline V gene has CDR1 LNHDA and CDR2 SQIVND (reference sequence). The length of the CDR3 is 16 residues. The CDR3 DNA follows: TGTGCCAGTAGTACCCCCCTTGGGACAGGGTACAATGAGCAGTTCTTC. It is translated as CASSTPLGTGYNEQFF.

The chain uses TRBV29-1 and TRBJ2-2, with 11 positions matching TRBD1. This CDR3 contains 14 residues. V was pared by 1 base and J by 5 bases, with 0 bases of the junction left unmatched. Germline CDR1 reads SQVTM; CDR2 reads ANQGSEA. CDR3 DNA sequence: TGCAGCGTTGAAGGGGACAGGGGGACCGGGGAGCTGTTTTTT. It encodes CSVEGDRGTGELFF.